This T cell receptor beta chain stems from a study of blood T cell repertoires in COVID-19. Study in general: Spain, Italy and the United States supplied samples that represented acute and convalescent COVID-19. Sample material is recorded as cDNA or gDNA derived from T cells, B-cell-depleted T cells, or PBMCs.

CDR1 is MNHEY and CDR2 is SVGAGI in the germline V gene. V dropped 7 bases and J dropped 4 bases, with 13 bases sitting between them. This CDR3 comprises 13 residues. As originally analysed: Estimation of nucleated cell counts was performed using reference gene primer amplification. TCRdb keeps only in-frame clones here, not all; method: immunoSEQ multiplex PCR. V and J calls and clone size come straight from that table; D and trimming were deduced from the DNA. The sample includes some 11,000 clones, about nine tenths of them seen just once. This TCR derives from a woman aged 70 to 79 with active COVID-19. Sequenced: peripheral blood. The chain recombines TRBV6-5 with TRBJ1-1; maybe TRBD1 (6 bases). CDR3 protein: CASTAGVGTEAFF. CDR3 bases: TGTGCCAGCACCGCAGGGGTTGGCACTGAAGCTTTCTTT.